This TCR beta chain was captured in a study of CD8+ T cells in alopecia areata. In the study overall: Those treated were given oral tofacitinib at 5 to 10 mg twice daily. Tofacitinib administration persisted for 6 to 18 months, succeeded by 6 months off drug. Overall study results and limits: The study found TCR sharing across patients less clear than in mice, possibly for HLA reasons.

Sequencing relied on a cDNA template that was reverse transcribed from extracted RNA. Profiled with immunoSEQ multiplex PCR; TCRdb holds only in-frame clones, not every one. Of 15,000 to 20,000 clones in the sample, around 50% were seen once. Germline lookup yields CDR1 MDHEN and CDR2 SYDVKM. V dropped 6 bases and J dropped 0; count of bases not matched to a gene: 4. The CDR3 contains 15 residues. As to this clone: The target antigen is unknown.

The treatment: oral pan-JAK inhibitor, 5-10 mg twice daily. Lesional scalp punch biopsies and peripheral blood came from alopecia areata patients. The input for sequencing was skin, taken at week 4, from a patient treated with tofacitinib. This receptor was identified in a human donor with alopecia areata. The chain combines TRBV28 with TRBJ1-5, with 8 positions matching TRBD1. CDR3 amino acids: CASRGTGDSNQPQHF. DNA of the CDR3: TGTGCCAGCAGAGGGACAGGTGATAGCAATCAGCCCCAGCATTTT.